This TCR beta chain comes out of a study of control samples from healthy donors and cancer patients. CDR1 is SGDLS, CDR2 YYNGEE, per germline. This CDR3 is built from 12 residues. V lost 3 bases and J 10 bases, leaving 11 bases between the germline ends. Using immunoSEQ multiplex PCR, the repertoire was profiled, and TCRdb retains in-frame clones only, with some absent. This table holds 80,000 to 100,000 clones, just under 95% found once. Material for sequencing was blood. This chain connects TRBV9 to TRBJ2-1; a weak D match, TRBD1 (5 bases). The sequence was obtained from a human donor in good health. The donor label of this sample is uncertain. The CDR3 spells CASSALRTEQFF. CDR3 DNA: TGTGCCAGCAGCGCCCTCAGGACAGAGCAGTTCTTC.